A single T cell receptor (beta chain) is shown here with its context. This sample was included in a study of blood T cell repertoires in COVID-19. V was pared by 3 bases and J by 0 bases, with 9 bases of the junction left unmatched. The CDR3 extends over 19 amino acids. Germline V gene data show CDR1 as MNHNS and CDR2 as SASEGT. Generated by immunoSEQ multiplex PCR, the TCRdb table keeps only in-frame clones and is missing some. This sample carries about 87,000 clones, about 71% of them seen once, and the ten largest clones take approximately 4.4%. The sequence derives from a woman aged 50 to 60 with acute or convalescent COVID-19. V is TRBV6-1 and J is TRBJ2-6, with 9 bases matching TRBD1. The sequencing sample was made of peripheral blood. CDR3 region: CASSETGQGLSSGANVLTF. In DNA, the CDR3 is TGTGCCAGCAGTGAGACGGGACAGGGACTAAGCTCTGGGGCCAACGTCCTGACTTTC.